The rows below give T cell receptor beta chains drawn from one sample of a study of blood T cells in healthy people across ages. TCRdb ran MiXCR on the 5' RACE reads and lists one entry per CDR3 protein. The repertoire includes approximately 680,000 distinct CDR3 sequences, roughly 30% of them detected once, and approximately 15% sits in the top ten. Sample: blood. Receptor source: an elderly woman in good health. The CDR3 runs from the conserved cysteine through the conserved F or W. A D gene is named only where the DNA matches it firmly. Expanded clones are given a class, and other clones once, few, many or no size at all.

v_call	d_call	clone_size	cdr3_length	j_call	cdr3_aa	cdr3_nt
TRBV20-1	-	-	14	TRBJ2-7	CSARSLLSYNEQYF	TGCAGTGCTAGGTCCCTATTGTCTTACAATGAGCAGTACTTC
TRBV20-1	TRBD2	many	15	TRBJ2-1	CSARSLAGVHNEQFF	TGCAGTGCTAGATCGCTAGCGGGGGTCCACAATGAGCAGTTCTTC
TRBV7-2	-	-	17	TRBJ1-1	CASSTTGTSLMNTEAFF	TGTGCCAGCAGCACGACCGGGACAAGCCTCATGAACACTGAAGCTTTCTTT
TRBV20-1	TRBD2	many	13	TRBJ2-7	CSAKRGAGNEQYF	TGCAGTGCCAAGCGGGGGGCGGGAAACGAGCAGTACTTC
TRBV20-1	-	-	13	TRBJ2-3	CSASLPRPGTQYF	TGCAGTGCTAGTCTCCCCAGGCCGGGTACGCAGTATTTT
TRBV7-2	TRBD2	many	18	TRBJ2-3	CASSPRPVTSGGGDTQYF	TGTGCCAGCAGCCCCCGTCCGGTGACTAGCGGGGGGGGGGATACGCAGTATTTT
TRBV20-1	-	many	16	TRBJ2-5	CSCYTPGRGLGETQYF	TGCAGTTGCTATACGCCGGGTCGGGGTTTGGGAGAGACCCAGTACTTC
TRBV9	-	many	13	TRBJ2-1	CASSVEGWDEQFF	TGTGCCAGCAGCGTAGAGGGGTGGGATGAGCAGTTCTTC
TRBV5-6	TRBD2	many	16	TRBJ2-1	CASSPASSGGYNEQFF	TGTGCCAGCAGCCCGGCCTCTAGCGGGGGCTACAATGAGCAGTTCTTC
TRBV7-2	TRBD1	many	13	TRBJ1-1	CASSLGDRGQAFF	TGTGCCAGCAGCTTAGGGGACAGGGGGCAAGCTTTCTTT
TRBV12-3/TRBV12-4	-	-	15	TRBJ2-7	CASSFMLNPSYEQYF	TGTGCCAGCAGTTTCATGCTGAATCCATCCTACGAGCAGTACTTC
TRBV6-1	TRBD1	-	19	TRBJ1-5	CASSESLQGTGFQSSSQHF	TGTGCCAGCAGTGAAAGCCTCCAAGGGACAGGTTTTCAGAGTTCGTCCCAGCATTTT
TRBV5-5	-	few	16	TRBJ2-1	CASSLAARGSYNEQFF	TGTGCCAGCAGCTTGGCGGCCAGGGGCTCCTACAATGAGCAGTTCTTC
TRBV5-4	-	few	15	TRBJ1-2	CASSVQRARGYGYTF	TGTGCCAGCAGCGTGCAACGGGCTCGCGGCTATGGCTACACCTTC
TRBV12-3/TRBV12-4	-	many	14	TRBJ2-7	CASSLRTLTVEQYF	TGTGCCAGCAGTTTAAGGACACTCACGGTCGAGCAGTACTTC
TRBV20-1	-	few	16	TRBJ1-6	CSARANKRDSNSPLHF	TGCAGTGCTAGAGCAAATAAAAGGGATTCGAATTCACCCCTCCACTTT
TRBV19	-	-	15	TRBJ1-2	CASSIERMGDYGYTF	TGTGCCAGTAGTATAGAACGGATGGGGGACTATGGCTACACCTTC
TRBV24-1	TRBD2	-	14	TRBJ2-7	CATSDWGGSNEQYF	TGTGCCACCAGTGATTGGGGGGGATCCAATGAGCAGTACTTC
TRBV27	-	-	13	TRBJ1-2	CASSPLPVVGCTF	TGTGCCAGCAGTCCCCTCCCAGTTGTGGGCTGCACCTTC
TRBV12-1	-	many	13	TRBJ1-1	CASSPRPGAEAFF	TGTGCCAGCAGCCCGAGACCAGGGGCTGAAGCTTTCTTT
TRBV30	-	-	11	TRBJ2-1	CTLSRAYEQFF	TGTACCCTAAGCAGGGCCTATGAGCAGTTCTTC
TRBV20-1	-	once	15	TRBJ2-5	CSARDALGGQETQYF	TGCAGTGCTAGAGATGCCCTGGGGGGGCAGGAGACCCAGTACTTC
TRBV3-1	-	many	14	TRBJ1-2	CASSQEGVGYGYTF	TGTGCCAGCAGCCAAGAGGGGGTGGGCTATGGCTACACCTTC
TRBV15	-	-	15	TRBJ2-6	CATSRGRSGANVLTF	TGTGCCACCAGCCGCGGGCGGTCTGGGGCCAACGTCCTGACTTTC
TRBV12-3/TRBV12-4	-	-	17	TRBJ1-2	CASTSRDGGHRGYGYTF	TGTGCCAGCACCTCTAGGGACGGGGGACATAGGGGCTATGGCTACACCTTC
TRBV7-9	TRBD1	many	16	TRBJ1-1	CASSEYSGGRPTEAFF	TGTGCCAGCAGCGAATATTCAGGGGGGCGCCCCACTGAAGCTTTCTTT
TRBV7-8	TRBD2	many	15	TRBJ2-1	CASSRSGGSYNEQFF	TGTGCCAGCAGCCGGAGCGGGGGCTCCTACAATGAGCAGTTCTTC
TRBV11-2	-	many	14	TRBJ2-7	CASTKGTSSYEQYF	TGTGCCAGCACTAAGGGCACCTCCTCTTACGAGCAGTACTTC
TRBV20-1	-	few	13	TRBJ1-5	CSAGLGRNQPQHF	TGCAGTGCTGGTCTCGGGAGGAATCAGCCCCAGCATTTT
TRBV18	-	many	15	TRBJ2-7	CASSPEQGRAGEQYF	TGTGCCAGCTCACCCGAACAGGGCAGGGCCGGCGAGCAGTACTTC
TRBV4-1	-	-	15	TRBJ2-6	CASSSGPSGANVLTF	TGCGCCAGCAGCTCTGGCCCCTCTGGGGCCAACGTCCTGACTTTC
TRBV25-1	-	-	15	TRBJ2-3	CASSETGLRGDTQYF	TGTGCCAGCAGTGAGACAGGACTTCGTGGAGATACGCAGTATTTT
TRBV5-4	-	once	15	TRBJ2-1	CASSLVLSPANEQFF	TGTGCCAGCAGCTTGGTGCTTAGCCCGGCCAATGAGCAGTTCTTC
TRBV20-1	TRBD2	many	15	TRBJ2-7	CSASRASGGIDEQYF	TGCAGTGCTAGCCGCGCCAGCGGGGGAATCGACGAGCAGTACTTC
TRBV5-6	-	-	15	TRBJ1-6	CASSPLGTTNSPLHF	TGTGCCAGCAGCCCCTTGGGAACGACTAATTCACCCCTCCACTTT
TRBV6-6	TRBD1	-	13	TRBJ1-4	CASSRRDREELFF	TGTGCCAGCAGTCGACGGGACAGGGAAGAACTGTTTTTT
TRBV7-2	-	-	13	TRBJ2-3	CASSSTHTDTQYF	TGTGCCAGCAGCTCCACCCACACAGATACGCAGTATTTT
TRBV12-3/TRBV12-4	TRBD2	many	15	TRBJ2-1	CASHPGLAVANEQFF	TGTGCCAGTCACCCGGGACTAGCGGTGGCAAATGAGCAGTTCTTC
TRBV7-2	-	many	15	TRBJ2-3	CASSFRGARTDTQYF	TGTGCCAGCAGCTTCCGGGGGGCCCGCACAGATACGCAGTATTTT
TRBV5-5	-	many	15	TRBJ2-1	CASSFNRVLYNEQFF	TGTGCCAGCAGCTTTAACAGGGTTCTTTACAATGAGCAGTTCTTC
TRBV5-6	TRBD1	few	17	TRBJ1-6	CASTSDRGTRYNSPLHF	TGTGCCAGCACATCGGACAGGGGGACGAGGTATAATTCACCCCTCCACTTT
TRBV7-2	-	-	14	TRBJ2-1	CASSSVVSGGEQFF	TGTGCCAGCAGCTCTGTTGTTAGCGGAGGGGAGCAGTTCTTC
TRBV6-5	TRBD1	few	15	TRBJ1-3	CASSSGQGAGNTIYF	TGTGCCAGCAGTTCTGGACAGGGGGCTGGAAACACCATATATTTT
TRBV3-1	-	many	14	TRBJ2-1	CASSHHPRSHEQFF	TGTGCCAGCAGCCACCACCCCAGAAGCCATGAGCAGTTCTTC
TRBV4-1	TRBD2	-	18	TRBJ2-3	CASSQDQVSGISTDTQYF	TGCGCCAGCAGCCAAGATCAAGTTAGCGGGATCTCGACAGATACGCAGTATTTT
TRBV29-1	TRBD2	-	13	TRBJ2-7	CSVVAGEYYEQYF	TGCAGCGTTGTAGCGGGAGAATACTACGAGCAGTACTTC
TRBV11-3	-	many	15	TRBJ2-1	CASSLRGGTENEQFF	TGTGCCAGCAGCTTAAGGGGGGGCACGGAGAATGAGCAGTTCTTC
TRBV2	TRBD1	-	15	TRBJ2-7	CASSEFGTEGYEQYF	TGTGCCAGCAGTGAATTTGGGACAGAGGGCTACGAGCAGTACTTC
TRBV3-1	TRBD1	-	13	TRBJ1-1	CASSQDWDRDAFF	TGTGCCAGCAGCCAAGATTGGGACAGGGATGCTTTCTTT
TRBV2	-	-	14	TRBJ1-4	CASSEETENEKLFF	TGTGCCAGCAGTGAAGAGACAGAAAATGAAAAACTGTTTTTT
TRBV4-3	-	-	15	TRBJ1-1	CASSQDRDTNTEAFF	TGCGCCAGCAGCCAAGATAGGGACACGAACACTGAAGCCTTCTTT
TRBV5-1	TRBD2	-	16	TRBJ2-7	CASSPGLAGARYEQYF	TGCGCCAGCAGCCCCGGACTAGCGGGGGCCCGCTACGAGCAGTACTTC